The next 16 T cell receptor beta chains were all read from a single sample in a study of T cell responses to AZD1222 COVID-19 vaccine. Here immunoSEQ multiplex PCR was the method, and the copy in TCRdb shows in-frame clones only, minus some. The data show under 110,000 clones, about 92% seen once. The sequencing used peripheral blood, collected 28 days after the second AZD1222 dose. Receptor source: an adult who received the AZD1222 COVID-19 vaccine.

The rearrangement links TRBV7-2 to TRBJ2-7, with D perhaps matching TRBD1 (5 bases). V was trimmed by 1 base and J by 7 bases, leaving 20 bases between them. Germline values: CDR1 SGHTA, CDR2 FQGNSA. The CDR3 spans 16 residues. As DNA, the CDR3 is TGTGCCAGCAGCTTAGGGAGACAGCCGAGCCCTTGGGAGCAGTACTTC. Amino acids: CASSLGRQPSPWEQYF.

This chain joins TRBV13 and TRBJ2-7; D is possibly TRBD1 or TRBD2 (6 bases each). The CDR3 contains 15 residues. Germline V gene data show CDR1 as PRHDT and CDR2 as FYEKMQ (reference sequence). With 5 bases removed from V and 3 bases from J, the gap between germline ends came to 17 bases. The CDR3, as DNA: TGTGCCAGCAGCCCCCGGGGGCGGGGATTCTACGAGCAGTACTTC. Protein sequence: CASSPRGRGFYEQYF.

A single count supports this clone. The CDR3 DNA reads TGTGCCAGCAGCCCCCCCGGGACAGGGCAATCACCCCTCCACTTT. Its translation: CASSPPGTGQSPLHF. This chain joins TRBV7-2 and TRBJ1-6; 9 nucleotides align to TRBD1. The CDR3 runs to 15 residues. CDR1 and CDR2 (germline): SGHTA, FQGNSA. The J segment lost 10 bases and the V segment lost 5 bases, leaving 9 bases of the junction unmatched.

This clone was detected once. The chain has TRBV11-3 and TRBJ2-5; the D is unclear. The CDR3 totals 13 residues. Germline V gives CDR1 SGHNT, CDR2 YENEEA. V was pared by 9 bases and J by 3 bases, with 14 bases between. For the CDR3, the DNA is TGTGCCAGTTCCCGGAGAACGAAAGAGACCCAGTACTTC. This encodes CASSRRTKETQYF. The entire variable domain, with the rest obtained from reference TRBV11-3 and TRBJ2-5, is as follows: EAGVVQSPRYKIIEKKQPVAFWCNPISGHNTLYWYLQNLGQGPELLIRYENEEAVDDSQLPKDRFSAERLKGVDSTLKIQPAELGDSAVYLCASSRRTKETQYFGPGTRLLVL.

For this clone: One end of the junction does not line up with germline, which may come from a read error. This rearrangement joins TRBV18 to TRBJ1-3; D is unclear. CDR3 length equals 12 residues. CDR1 KGHSH and CDR2 LQKENI come from the germline V gene. CDR3 nucleotides: TGTGCCAGCTCACCACCTGGAGACACCATATATTTT. This sequence encodes CASSPPGDTIYF. Together with reference TRBV18 and TRBJ1-3, the CDR3 gives the full variable domain: NAGVMQNPRHLVRRRGQEARLRCSPMKGHSHVYWYRQLPEEGLKFMVYLQKENIIDESGMPKERFSAEFPKEGPSILRIQQVVRGDSAAYFCASSPPGDTIYFGEGSWLTVV.

This clone appeared a few times. The chain carries TRBV2 and TRBJ1-2; D may be TRBD1 (5 bases). The CDR3 contains 15 residues. From germline, CDR1 is SNHLY and CDR2 FYNNEI. V lost 3 bases, J lost 8 bases, and 19 bases lay in between. For the CDR3, the DNA is TGTGCCAGCAGTGATCCTGCAGGGCAAAGCCGGGGCTACACCTTC. Residues: CASSDPAGQSRGYTF.

CDR3 DNA sequence: TGTGCCAGCAGCTTATCCGGCAGCCCCCTCCACTTT. This sequence encodes CASSLSGSPLHF. The chain joins TRBV7-9 to TRBJ1-6; D unclear. Germline CDR1 and CDR2: SEHNR and FQNEAQ (reference sequence). V was trimmed by 2 bases and J by 13 bases, leaving 9 bases between them. This CDR3 contains 12 residues.

J is TRBJ1-5 and V is TRBV5-6, with D possibly TRBD1 on 6 matching bases. CDR1 is SGHDT, CDR2 YYEEEE, per germline. Trimming pared 1 base from V and 2 bases from J, leaving 10 bases between. The CDR3 has 15 residues. CDR3 coding DNA: TGTGCCAGCAGCTTGCTGGGGGCGGGCAATCAGCCCCAGCATTTT. Translating it yields CASSLLGAGNQPQHF. The full variable domain, completed using reference TRBV5-6 and TRBJ1-5, is DAGVTQSPTHLIKTRGQQVTLRCSPKSGHDTVSWYQQALGQGPQFIFQYYEEEERQRGNFPDRFSGHQFPNYSSELNVNALLLGDSALYLCASSLLGAGNQPQHFGDGTRLSIL.

This clone was recorded once. The chain couples TRBV25-1 to TRBJ2-7, with D possibly being TRBD1 (5 bases). Trimming cost V 3 bases and J 3 bases, with 18 bases left between them. This CDR3 has 16 residues. Germline V CDR1 and CDR2: MGHDK, SYGVNS. The CDR3 DNA sequence: TGTGCCAGCAGTGAGCGGAAGGGCAAGGGGTACTACGAGCAGTACTTC. Translated: CASSERKGKGYYEQYF.

This clone showed up just once. V is TRBV6-2 or TRBV6-3 and J is TRBJ1-5; 8 bases agree with TRBD1. Trimming cost V 6 bases and J 6 bases; bases outside gene matches: 13. This CDR3 has 16 amino acids. The germline V gene encodes CDR1 MNHEY and CDR2 SVGEGT. The CDR3: CASSHHRDRLGQPQHF. In nucleotides, the CDR3 is TGTGCCAGCAGCCATCACCGGGACAGGTTGGGTCAGCCCCAGCATTTT.

V and J are TRBV25-1 and TRBJ2-7; D might be TRBD1 (6 bases). Trimming pared 4 bases from V and 2 bases from J, leaving 12 bases between. From germline, CDR1 is MGHDK and CDR2 SYGVNS. The length of the CDR3 is 14 residues. CDR3 DNA sequence: TGTGCCAGCAGTGGCCGGGACACCACCTACGAGCAGTACTTC. It yields the protein CASSGRDTTYEQYF.

V gene TRBV11-2 combines with J gene TRBJ1-1; D is perhaps TRBD1 (5 bases). The CDR3 totals 13 residues. In germline, CDR1 is SGHAT, CDR2 FQNNGV. Trimming cost V 3 bases and J 4 bases, with 9 bases left between them. The chain's CDR3 is CASSLARATEAFF. CDR3 DNA: TGTGCCAGCAGCTTGGCCAGGGCCACTGAAGCTTTCTTT.

The chain carries TRBV4-1 and TRBJ1-1; D gene ambiguous. Germline values: CDR1 MGHRA, CDR2 YSYEKL. V lost 0 bases, J lost 1 base, and 6 bases lay in between. The CDR3 is made up of 14 amino acids. This CDR3 reads CASSQDRRNTEAFF. The CDR3 DNA follows: TGCGCCAGCAGCCAAGATCGTAGGAACACTGAAGCTTTCTTT.

The chain combines TRBV6-5 with TRBJ2-6; 7 bases agree with TRBD1. This CDR3 region has 15 residues. The junction had 6 bases not matched to a gene; V was cut back by 6 bases and J by 4 bases. Germline V gives CDR1 MNHEY, CDR2 SVGAGI. CDR3 nucleotides: TGTGCCAGCAGACCAGAGGGGGCCGGGGCCAACGTCCTGACTTTC. This gives the protein CASRPEGAGANVLTF.

This clone has only a few counts. The V call is TRBV27, the J call TRBJ2-3; 9 bases match TRBD1. Germline values: CDR1 MNHEY, CDR2 SMNVEV (reference sequence). V lost 6 bases to trimming and J lost 7 bases; unmatched junction nucleotides: 5. The CDR3 runs 13 residues. DNA for the CDR3: TGTGCCAGCAGAACAGGGGGCGTGAATACGCAGTATTTT. It is translated as CASRTGGVNTQYF.

Written as DNA, the CDR3 is TGTGCCAGCAGTTACGGGGGGGACTACAATGAGCAGTTCTTC. It is translated as CASSYGGDYNEQFF. The chain is built from TRBV6-2 or TRBV6-3 and TRBJ2-1; the match to TRBD2 covers 7 bases. V shed 2 bases and J 3 bases; nucleotides not matched to a gene: 1. The germline V gene encodes CDR1 MNHEY and CDR2 SVGEGT. The CDR3 runs to 14 residues.